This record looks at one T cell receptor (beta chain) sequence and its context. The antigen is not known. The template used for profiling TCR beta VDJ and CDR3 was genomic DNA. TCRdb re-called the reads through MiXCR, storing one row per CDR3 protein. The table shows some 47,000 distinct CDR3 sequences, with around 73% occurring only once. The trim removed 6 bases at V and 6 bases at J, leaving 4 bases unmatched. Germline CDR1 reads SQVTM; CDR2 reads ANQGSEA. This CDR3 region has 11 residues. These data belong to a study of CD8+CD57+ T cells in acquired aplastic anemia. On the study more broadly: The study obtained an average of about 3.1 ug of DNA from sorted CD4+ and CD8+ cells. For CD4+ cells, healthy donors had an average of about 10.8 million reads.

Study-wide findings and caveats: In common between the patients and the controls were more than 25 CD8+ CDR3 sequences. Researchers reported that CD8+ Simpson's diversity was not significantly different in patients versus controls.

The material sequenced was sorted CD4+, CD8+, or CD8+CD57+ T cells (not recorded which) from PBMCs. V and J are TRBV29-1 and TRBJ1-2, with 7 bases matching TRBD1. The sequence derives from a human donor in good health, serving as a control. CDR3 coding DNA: TGCAGCGTGCACGGACAGGATGGCTACACCTTC. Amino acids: CSVHGQDGYTF.